This TCR beta chain was identified during a study of blood T cell repertoires in COVID-19 (dated by TCRdb to about 2020). The study in broad terms: Samples covering the acute and convalescent phases of COVID-19 were provided by collaborators in the United States, Italy and Spain. The material from the prospective study consisted of cDNA or gDNA derived from T cells, B-cell-depleted T cells, or PBMCs. The dataset comprised deeply sampled blood TCRbeta repertoires from subjects exposed to, actively infected with, or recovered from COVID-19. The repertoires were released in a freely available public database intended as a resource for research on the immune response to SARS-CoV-2. The samples were drawn from two sources: the first 160 participants of the ongoing ImmuneRACE study, and 1,254 subjects contributed by 6 global collaborators. The sample metadata nearly always contained a de-identified subject ID, COVID-19 status, age in years and sex. Where available, HLA class I and class II types were taken from metadata supplied by the sample provider and were not determined by assay-based typing. Points the paper makes about the study in general: The amount of clinical and demographic metadata varied by source and participant and was provided uncurated.

The collaborating institutions used their own protocols to collect whole blood in K2EDTA tubes. For TCRbeta analysis, collaborator samples were shipped as frozen whole blood, as isolated PBMCs, or as DNA extracted from either sample type. The immunoSEQ Assay, a bias-controlled multiplex PCR, was used to amplify TCRbeta CDR3 regions from genomic DNA. The authors' analysis ran thus. The number of nucleated cells in each sample was estimated from the amplification of reference gene primers within the assay. To quantify the absolute abundance of each unique TCRbeta CDR3 rearrangement, sequence reads were collapsed and filtered. For each sample, productive Simpson clonality was calculated as the square root of Simpson's diversity index over productive rearrangements. Here the immuneACCESS table is served through TCRdb, limited to in-frame sequences with V and J called. Missing clones are a known gap in these copies; in checked studies unresolved V genes cover under half, and the rest lacks a known reason. The V and J calls and clone size were taken over from that table, and D and trimming were inferred from the DNA. The sample table contains some 69,000 clones; only one count was recorded for more than 90% of them. Roughly 1.2% of the sample comes from the top ten.

As regards this clone: It lacks a known antigen. Per-base quality was not reported, and no clone a single base away is much larger than it.

V is clipped by 4 bases and J by 6 bases, and the sequence between their germline boundaries is 8 bases long. CDR1 SGDLS and CDR2 YYNGEE are derived from the germline V gene. The CDR3 spans 13 residues, from the cysteine through the phenylalanine. The kept DNA is CDR3 alone, 39 bases in frame from the first base. The chain employs TRBV9 and TRBJ1-6, and possibly TRBD1, on 5 matching bases. The clonotype comes from a man between 60 and 70 years old with acute or convalescent COVID-19. The specimen sequenced was peripheral blood. The nucleotides are TGTGCCAGCAGCCCCAGGGTTAATTCACCCCTCCACTTT. Its translation is CASSPRVNSPLHF.